The rows below give T cell receptor beta chains drawn from one sample of a study of blood T cell repertoires in COVID-19. Sequenced by immunoSEQ multiplex PCR; TCRdb stores in-frame clones only, minus some. The sample lists hundreds of thousands of clones, about 90% seen once, with under 2.5% in the top ten. The sample comprised PBMCs or T cells enriched from blood (not recorded which). Every receptor here comes from a woman aged 18-35 years who had recovered from COVID-19. The CDR3 runs from the conserved cysteine through the conserved F or W. A D gene is named only where the DNA matches it firmly. A row's size may be missing; if present it is once, few, many or a size class.

V	J	D	size	DNA	CDR3
TRBV3-1/TRBV3-2	TRBJ1-2	.	.	TGTGCCAGCAGCCAAGATGGGCAGGGTGGCTACACCTTC	CASSQDGQGGYTF
TRBV2	TRBJ2-7	.	few	TGTGCCAGCACCCACACCTACGAGCAGTACTTC	CASTHTYEQYF
TRBV5-4	TRBJ1-4	TRBD1	.	TGTGCCAGCAGCTTGGGGGGAGGGACAGGGAGCGAAAAACTGTTTTTT	CASSLGGGTGSEKLFF
TRBV5-1	TRBJ2-5	TRBD2	.	TGCGCCAGCAGCAGGGGACTAGCGGGCGGTGCCGAGACCCAGTACTTC	CASSRGLAGGAETQYF
TRBV6-5	TRBJ1-2	.	.	TGTGCCAGCACTAAACTGGGGGGAGGTGGCTACACCTTC	CASTKLGGGGYTF
TRBV10-3	TRBJ1-1	.	.	TGTGCCATCAGTGTTGGGAGGGCAGAAGCTTTCTTT	CAISVGRAEAFF
TRBV5-6	TRBJ1-5	.	.	TGTGCCAGCAGCGCTGCGGGTTTCAATCAGCCCCAGCATTTT	CASSAAGFNQPQHF
TRBV9	TRBJ1-2	TRBD1	.	TGTGCCAGCAGGGAAACAGGACAGGGAAACTATGGCTACACCTTC	CASRETGQGNYGYTF
TRBV15	TRBJ1-2	.	.	TGTGCCACCAGCACCCGCGGTTTAGAGGGCTACACCTTC	CATSTRGLEGYTF
TRBV7-2	TRBJ1-2	.	.	TGTGCCAGCAGCTTAGCAGGGGTTCAAGGCTACACCTTC	CASSLAGVQGYTF
TRBV5-1	TRBJ1-1	.	.	TGCGCCAGCAGCGGAGGTTCTGAAGCTTTCTTT	CASSGGSEAFF
TRBV9	TRBJ1-2	TRBD1	.	TGTGCCAGCAGCGGACAGGGCCATGGCTACACCTTC	CASSGQGHGYTF
TRBV7-9	TRBJ1-3	TRBD1	.	TGTGCCAGCAGATCGGACAGGGGAAATGCTGGAAACACCATATATTTT	CASRSDRGNAGNTIYF
TRBV18	TRBJ1-1	.	.	TGTGCCAGCTCACCACCGGCCAACCGTCTTCCAGCTTTCTTT	CASSPPANRLPAFF
TRBV27	TRBJ2-3	.	.	TGTGCCAGCAGCCGAACTAGCATGGGCACAGATACGCAGTATTTT	CASSRTSMGTDTQYF
TRBV2	TRBJ1-3	TRBD1	.	TGTGCCAGCAGTGAAAGGGGGCCTGGAAACACCATATATTTT	CASSERGPGNTIYF
TRBV5-1	TRBJ1-4	.	.	TGCGCCAGCAGCTTGGAGCCAGGTGGTAATGAAAAACTGTTTTTT	CASSLEPGGNEKLFF
TRBV11-3	TRBJ2-5	.	.	TGTGCCAGCAGCTTAACATCGGGCCAAGAGACCCAGTACTTC	CASSLTSGQETQYF
TRBV2	TRBJ2-7	TRBD2	.	TGTGCCAGCGGCCCGGGGGGAGTCTGGTTCGAGCAGTACTTC	CASGPGGVWFEQYF
TRBV6-2/TRBV6-3	TRBJ1-1	TRBD1	once	TGTGCCAGCAGTTACCCGGGACAGGGTGACACTGAAGCTTTCTTT	CASSYPGQGDTEAFF
TRBV6-2/TRBV6-3	TRBJ1-1	.	.	TGTGCCAGCAGCCTTCTAGGGGGTAACGGTGAAGCTTTCTTT	CASSLLGGNGEAFF
TRBV28	TRBJ1-1	.	.	TGTGCCAGCAGTTTATCTGGGGCTGGAGTAAGAGCTTTCTTT	CASSLSGAGVRAFF
TRBV5-4	TRBJ2-7	TRBD2	.	TGTGCCAGCAGCCGGGCGGGACTAGAGTCTCTCGAGCAGTACTTC	CASSRAGLESLEQYF
TRBV5-1	TRBJ1-1	.	.	TGCGCCAGCGGGAGCGGGGGCAGAATGAACACTGAAGCTTTCTTT	CASGSGGRMNTEAFF
TRBV7-9	TRBJ1-3	.	.	TGTGCCAGCAGCTTATTTAGTGGAAACACCATATATTTT	CASSLFSGNTIYF
TRBV7-2	TRBJ1-5	.	once	TGTGCCAGCAGCTTAACCTCAGGGAATCAGCCCCAGCATTTT	CASSLTSGNQPQHF
TRBV6-5	TRBJ2-7	.	.	TGTGCCAGCAGTCTACGGGGTGGCGAGCAGTACTTC	CASSLRGGEQYF
TRBV20-1	TRBJ2-3	TRBD2	once	TGCAGTGCTAGTAGGCCCAGCGGGGGTGGAGATACGCAGTATTTT	CSASRPSGGGDTQYF